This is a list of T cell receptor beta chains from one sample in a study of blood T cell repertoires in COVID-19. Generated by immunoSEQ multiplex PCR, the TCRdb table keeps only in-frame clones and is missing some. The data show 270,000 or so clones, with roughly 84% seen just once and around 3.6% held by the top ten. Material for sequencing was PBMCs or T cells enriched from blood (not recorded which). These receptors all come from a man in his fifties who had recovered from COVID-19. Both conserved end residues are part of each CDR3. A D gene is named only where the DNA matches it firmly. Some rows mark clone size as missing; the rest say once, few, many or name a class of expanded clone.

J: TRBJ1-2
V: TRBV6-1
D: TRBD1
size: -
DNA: TGTGCCAGCAGTGAAGTCGGACAGGAATCGATCTATGGCTACACCTTC
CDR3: CASSEVGQESIYGYTF

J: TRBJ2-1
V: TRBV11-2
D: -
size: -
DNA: TGTGCCAGCAGCTTAATACAGGGTCGGCATGAGCAGTTCTTC
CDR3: CASSLIQGRHEQFF

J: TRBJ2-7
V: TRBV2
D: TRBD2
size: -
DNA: TGTGCCAGCAGTGTGCTAGCGGGAGTGATCGGCGAGCAGTACTTC
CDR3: CASSVLAGVIGEQYF

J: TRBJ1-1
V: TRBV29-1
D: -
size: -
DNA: TGCAGCGTTTTGGTCCGGGAAGCTTTCTTT
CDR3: CSVLVREAFF

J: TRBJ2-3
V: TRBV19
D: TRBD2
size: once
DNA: TGTGCCAGTAGTATTCGTGGGGGGGAACTAGCCGGGGATACGCAGTATTTT
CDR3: CASSIRGGELAGDTQYF

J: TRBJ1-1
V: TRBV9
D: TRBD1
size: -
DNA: TGTGCCAGCAGCGTAGTGGGCAGGGGGACACCGAACACTGAAGCTTTCTTT
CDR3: CASSVVGRGTPNTEAFF

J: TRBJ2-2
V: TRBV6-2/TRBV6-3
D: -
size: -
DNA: TGTGCCAGCAGTACGCCCCAGGGGAGGGGCACCGGGGAGCTGTTTTTT
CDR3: CASSTPQGRGTGELFF

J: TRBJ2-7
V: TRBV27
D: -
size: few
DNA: TGTGCCAGCAGTTTATCGGGACAACCCTACGAAGGGCAGTACTTC
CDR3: CASSLSGQPYEGQYF

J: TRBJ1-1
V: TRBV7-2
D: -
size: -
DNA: TGTGCCAGCGCTCACTGGGGGGGGAACACTGAAGCTTTCTTT
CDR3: CASAHWGGNTEAFF

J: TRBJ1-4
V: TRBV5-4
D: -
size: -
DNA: TGTGCCAGCAGCTTGGTCGCAGGGGACGAAAAACTGTTTTTT
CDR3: CASSLVAGDEKLFF

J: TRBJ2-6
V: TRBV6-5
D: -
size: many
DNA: TGTGCCAGCACGGCAGGGGAAACTGGGGCCAACGTCCTGACTTTC
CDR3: CASTAGETGANVLTF

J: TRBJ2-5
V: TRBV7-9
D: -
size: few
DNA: TGTGCCAGCAGTACCTCCAGGGAACAAGAGACCCAGTACTTC
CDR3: CASSTSREQETQYF

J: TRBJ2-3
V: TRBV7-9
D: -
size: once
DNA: TGTGCCAGCAGCTTGCAGAGCACAGATACGCAGTATTTT
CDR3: CASSLQSTDTQYF

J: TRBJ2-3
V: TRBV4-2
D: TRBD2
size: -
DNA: TGTGCCAGCAGCCAAGTTAGACTAGCGGGGGCCCGGACAGATACGCAGTATTTT
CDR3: CASSQVRLAGARTDTQYF

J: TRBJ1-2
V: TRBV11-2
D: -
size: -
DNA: TGTGCCAGCAGCTTAGATCCGTGGCAGGCTAACTATGGCTACACCTTC
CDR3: CASSLDPWQANYGYTF

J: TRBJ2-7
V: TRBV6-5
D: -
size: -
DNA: TGTGCCAGCAGTCTCGCGACAGGAGCCTACGAGCAGTACTTC
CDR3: CASSLATGAYEQYF

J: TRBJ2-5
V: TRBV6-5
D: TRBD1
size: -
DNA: TGTGCCAGCAGTACGGACAGGGGGCTTGGGACCCAGTACTTC
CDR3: CASSTDRGLGTQYF